This entry lists 30 T cell receptor beta chains sequenced from one sample in a study of T cell repertoires in cytomegalovirus infection. A single record per CDR3 protein comes from TCRdb applying MiXCR to the reads. The sample contains some 220,000 distinct CDR3 sequences, around an eighth of which appear only once. The sample consisted of PBMCs. The receptors were gathered from a human donor in good health (CMV status not recorded). Some clones in this sample may be carry-over from other donors' samples.

In this sample, this clonotype turned up a few times. The rearrangement links TRBV7-3 to TRBJ2-7, with D possibly being TRBD1 or TRBD2 (5 bases each). The V gene lost 3 bases and the J gene lost 3 bases, with 15 bases spanning the gap. Per germline, CDR1 SGHTA and CDR2 FQGTGA. CDR3 length: 15 amino acids. The CDR3 protein is CASSLGPGLNYEQYF. The CDR3 DNA is TGTGCCAGCAGCTTGGGACCGGGGCTAAACTACGAGCAGTACTTC.

This sequence joins TRBV12-3 or TRBV12-4 and TRBJ2-1; D uncertain. This CDR3 is 10 amino acids long. V was pared by 8 bases and J by 2 bases, with 1 base between. CDR3 sequence (DNA): TGTGCCAGCGCCTACAATGAGCAGTTCTTC. Protein sequence: CASAYNEQFF.

The chain employs TRBV20-1 and TRBJ2-1; D is undetermined. This CDR3 is 11 amino acids long. Per the germline V gene, CDR1 is DFQATT and CDR2 is SNEGSKA (reference sequence). This chain's CDR3 is CSPKPNREQFF. CDR3 in DNA: TGCAGCCCCAAACCGAACCGTGAGCAGTTCTTC.

This clonotype was counted ten times or more. This sequence joins TRBV28 and TRBJ1-2; 11 bases map to TRBD1. CDR3 length equals 12 residues. Germline CDR1 and CDR2: MDHEN and SYDVKM. V lost 4 bases to trimming and J lost 11 bases; unmatched junction nucleotides: 3. The CDR3 DNA follows: TGTGCCAGCAGTTCGGACAGGGGGCGGTACACCTTC. Protein: CASSSDRGRYTF.

This clonotype was recorded a few times. The chain recombines TRBV5-4 with TRBJ2-2, with D unclear. The V gene lost 4 bases and the J gene lost 6 bases, with 13 bases spanning the gap. Germline CDR1 is SGHNT and CDR2 is YYREEE (reference sequence). This CDR3 contains 14 residues. In nucleotides, the CDR3 is TGTGCCAGCAGCCAGGACGCCGGACCCGGGGAGCTGTTTTTT. The encoded protein is CASSQDAGPGELFF.

This clonotype has just a few counts. V usage is TRBV28 and J usage is TRBJ2-3; 10 nucleotides line up with TRBD2. CDR1 MDHEN and CDR2 SYDVKM come from the germline V gene. Trimming at V came to 7 bases and at J to 2 bases, leaving 3 bases not matched to a gene. The CDR3 contains 14 residues. The CDR3 spells CASKAGGITDTQYF. Written as DNA, the CDR3 is TGTGCCAGCAAAGCGGGAGGGATCACAGATACGCAGTATTTT.

There are many counts of this clonotype. The chain uses TRBV7-2 and TRBJ1-2; D gene uncertain. The CDR3 covers 14 residues. Per the germline V gene, CDR1 is SGHTA and CDR2 is FQGNSA. V dropped 5 bases and J dropped 4 bases, with 14 bases sitting between them. CDR3 residues: CASSDRVLIYGYTF. CDR3 bases: TGTGCCAGCAGCGATAGGGTCTTAATCTATGGCTACACCTTC.

Ten or more counts support this clonotype. J is TRBJ2-5 and V is TRBV7-9; D possibly uses TRBD1 or TRBD2 (6 bases each). V lost 5 bases, J lost 1 base, and 23 bases lay in between. The CDR3 loop spans 18 amino acids. Germline V gene data show CDR1 as SEHNR and CDR2 as FQNEAQ (reference sequence). The CDR3 sequence is CASSPNFLKQGLQETQYF. The CDR3 DNA reads as TGTGCCAGCAGCCCAAACTTCCTCAAACAGGGACTCCAAGAGACCCAGTACTTC.

There are many counts of this clonotype. The gene calls are TRBV29-1 and TRBJ1-4; 10 bases fit TRBD1. CDR1 is SQVTM, CDR2 ANQGSEA, per germline. V dropped 2 bases and J dropped 1; count of bases not matched to a gene: 7. The CDR3 length is 17 residues. The CDR3 spells CSVEMPGQGGTNEKLFF. CDR3 nucleotide sequence: TGCAGCGTTGAAATGCCTGGACAGGGGGGAACTAATGAAAAACTGTTTTTT.

This clonotype was seen many times. This chain connects TRBV4-3 to TRBJ2-1; D gene unclear. The CDR3 is made up of 14 amino acids. V was trimmed by 0 bases and J by 8 bases, leaving 11 bases between them. The germline gives CDR1 LGHNA, CDR2 YSLEER. The CDR3 region has the DNA TGCGCCAGCAGCCAAGAGACTCAAGAAGATGAGCAGTTCTTC. It translates to CASSQETQEDEQFF.

This clonotype was seen repeatedly, ten times or more. The chain links TRBV19 to TRBJ1-1; 7 nucleotides match TRBD1. The germline CDR1 and CDR2 sequences are LNHDA and SQIVND (reference sequence). Unmatched junction bases numbered 7, after V lost 6 bases and J lost 3 bases. The CDR3 consists of 14 residues. The DNA for the CDR3 is TGTGCCAGTAGGATCTCAGGGGGATACACTGAAGCTTTCTTT. This gives the protein CASRISGGYTEAFF.

The rearrangement joins TRBV28 to TRBJ2-5, with D tentatively TRBD1 (5 bases). CDR1 is MDHEN and CDR2 is SYDVKM in the germline V gene. With 5 bases removed from V and 3 bases from J, the gap between germline ends came to 16 bases. The CDR3 runs 15 residues. CDR3 bases: TGTGCCAGCAGTCCCCCCGGGCAGGGAAAAGAGACCCAGTACTTC. Protein sequence: CASSPPGQGKETQYF.

The V and J genes are TRBV29-1 and TRBJ1-2; no clear D. The length of the CDR3 is 11 residues. CDR1 SQVTM and CDR2 ANQGSEA come from the germline V gene. V was pared by 0 bases and J by 8 bases, with 7 bases between. The CDR3 is CSVEDVGGYTF. The DNA for the CDR3 is TGCAGCGTTGAAGATGTAGGGGGCTACACCTTC.

This clonotype was recorded many times. The chain joins TRBV12-3 or TRBV12-4 to TRBJ2-7, with D perhaps given as TRBD1 or TRBD2 (5 bases each). The V end was cut by 10 bases, the J end by 0 bases, with 16 bases between. The CDR3 is made up of 14 amino acids. CDR3 DNA sequence: TGTGCCACCACCGGTCGAGGGGTCTCCTACGAGCAGTACTTC. Encoded protein: CATTGRGVSYEQYF.

In this sample, this clonotype turned up a few times. The V gene is TRBV28, the J gene TRBJ1-5, with D uncertain. Trimming pared 2 bases from V and 0 bases from J, leaving 14 bases between. This CDR3 has 17 residues. Germline CDR1 is MDHEN and CDR2 is SYDVKM. The CDR3 loop reads CASSLRSGLGSNQPQHF. In DNA form, the CDR3 reads TGTGCCAGCAGTTTAAGGTCCGGGCTCGGTAGCAATCAGCCCCAGCATTTT.

This clonotype has more than one count but fewer than ten. This sequence joins TRBV5-1 and TRBJ2-7; 11 bases match TRBD1. V lost 6 bases and J lost 2; bases outside the gene matches: 10. CDR3 length: 16 residues. Germline values: CDR1 SGHRS, CDR2 YFSETQ. The CDR3 DNA is TGCGCCAGCACCATATCGCCGGGACAGGGGGCCTACGAGCAGTACTTC. Protein: CASTISPGQGAYEQYF.

This clonotype was observed many times. V usage is TRBV7-2 and J usage is TRBJ2-3; weak D call: TRBD2 (6 bases). The CDR3 consists of 14 residues. The V end was cut by 5 bases, the J end by 5 bases, with 14 bases between. Germline V gene sequence: CDR1 SGHTA, CDR2 FQGNSA. CDR3 DNA: TGTGCCAGCAGCCGGGACTTCGGCGGAGATACGCAGTATTTT. It codes for CASSRDFGGDTQYF.

This clonotype was recorded at least ten times. The chain links TRBV12-3 or TRBV12-4 to TRBJ2-2; 8 bases are a match to TRBD1. This CDR3 is built from 16 residues. Trimming at V came to 4 bases and at J to 4 bases, leaving 8 bases not matched to a gene. CDR3 residues: CASSSSGQGLTGELFF. The CDR3 DNA reads as TGTGCCAGCAGTTCATCCGGACAGGGACTCACCGGGGAGCTGTTTTTT.

The chain is built from TRBV12-3 or TRBV12-4 and TRBJ2-1; 7 positions match TRBD2. The trim removed 3 bases at V and 6 bases at J, leaving 5 bases unmatched. The CDR3 runs to 14 residues. CDR3 bases: TGTGCCAGCAGTTTGCTAGCGGAGTTCAATGAGCAGTTCTTC. It yields the protein CASSLLAEFNEQFF.

Details on this clonotype: A much larger clone lies one base from this, so it may be a read error. The chain has TRBV7-3 and TRBJ2-1; D gene uncertain. Germline CDR1 and CDR2: SGHTA and FQGTGA. V lost 2 bases to trimming and J lost 5 bases, with 7 bases between them. There are 13 residues in the CDR3. CDR3 DNA sequence: TGTGCCAGCAGCTTACGGGCAAACAATGAGCAGTTCTTC. Translating gives CASSLRANNEQFF.

In this sample, this clonotype turned up many times. The rearrangement uses TRBV7-9 and TRBJ1-4; TRBD1 aligns across 9 bases. The V and J ends lost 5 bases and 7 bases, in that order; junction bases with no gene match: 17. Germline V gene data show CDR1 as SEHNR and CDR2 as FQNEAQ (reference sequence). The CDR3 contains 18 residues. Here the CDR3 reads CASSLNILPPGQGEKLFF. In nucleotides, the CDR3 is TGTGCCAGCAGCCTCAATATTCTACCCCCGGGACAGGGTGAAAAACTGTTTTTT.

V gene TRBV6-1 combines with J gene TRBJ2-7; 10 bases agree with TRBD2. The CDR3 is 17 residues long. The germline V gene has CDR1 MNHNS and CDR2 SASEGT. J was trimmed by 2 bases and V by 8 bases; bases with no gene match: 15. The CDR3, as DNA: TGTGCCAGCCAGGGGGGGAGCGGGAGGGCCGCCACCTACGAGCAGTACTTC. It translates to CASQGGSGRAATYEQYF.

This clonotype was found many times. V is TRBV7-9 and J is TRBJ2-3; D not resolved. V was clipped by 5 bases and J by 0 bases, with 9 bases between them. The CDR3 consists of 14 residues. Germline-derived CDR1 and CDR2 are SEHNR and FQNEAQ (reference sequence). The CDR3 nucleotides are TGTGCCAGCAGCCAACTGGCTAGCACAGATACGCAGTATTTT. This codes for CASSQLASTDTQYF. Variable domain in full (rest from reference TRBV7-9 and TRBJ2-3): DTGVSQNPRHKITKRGQNVTFRCDPISEHNRLYWYRQTLGQGPEFLTYFQNEAQLEKSRLLSDRFSAERPKGSFSTLEIQRTEQGDSAMYLCASSQLASTDTQYFGPGTRLTVL.

The rearrangement uses TRBV14 and TRBJ1-4; D gene ambiguous. Germline V lookup: CDR1 SGHDN, CDR2 FVKESK. V lost 4 bases and J 1 base, leaving 10 bases between the germline ends. The CDR3 has 15 residues. The CDR3 spells CASSPGLKTNEKLFF. CDR3 sequence (DNA): TGTGCCAGCAGCCCCGGACTGAAAACTAATGAAAAACTGTTTTTT.

This clonotype was observed many times. The chain recombines TRBV20-1 with TRBJ2-3; 7 bases are shared with TRBD1. Per germline, CDR1 DFQATT and CDR2 SNEGSKA (reference sequence). Trimming removed 4 bases from V and 0 bases from J; junction bases left unmatched: 4. There are 14 residues in the CDR3. CDR3 loop: CSAMGQSSTDTQYF. The CDR3 DNA reads as TGCAGTGCTATGGGACAGTCCAGCACAGATACGCAGTATTTT.

At least ten counts were recorded for this clonotype. The rearrangement joins TRBV28 to TRBJ2-1; 9 bases line up with TRBD2. Losses at the gene ends were 2 bases for V and 7 bases for J; bases not matched to a gene: 6. There are 15 residues in the CDR3. Germline V gene sequence: CDR1 MDHEN, CDR2 SYDVKM. The CDR3 region has the DNA TGTGCCAGCAGTTTAGTGGCGGGAGGGAAGAATGAGCAGTTCTTC. It codes for CASSLVAGGKNEQFF.

This clonotype was detected a few times. J is TRBJ1-5 and V is TRBV5-5; D is undetermined. The CDR3 totals 12 residues. The germline CDR1 and CDR2 sequences are SGHKS and YYEKEE (reference sequence). V lost 4 bases, J lost 4 bases, and 6 bases lay in between. CDR3 loop: CASSGQNQPQHF. The CDR3 DNA sequence: TGTGCCAGCAGCGGTCAAAATCAGCCCCAGCATTTT.

CDR3: CSVDSEYEQFF. The CDR3, as DNA: TGCAGCGTTGATAGTGAGTATGAGCAGTTCTTC. The chain carries TRBV29-1 and TRBJ2-1; no reliable D call. Germline V gives CDR1 SQVTM, CDR2 ANQGSEA. V lost 3 bases to trimming and J lost 8 bases, with 8 bases between them. CDR3 length equals 11 residues.

The table lists this clonotype with many counts. The chain uses TRBV11-3 and TRBJ2-1, with a possible D match to TRBD2 (6 bases). Germline-derived CDR1 and CDR2 are SGHNT and YENEEA. With 5 bases removed from V and 3 bases from J, the gap between germline ends came to 20 bases. This CDR3 comprises 17 residues. The CDR3 region is CASSQGGQPLFYNEQFF. The CDR3 coding sequence is TGTGCCAGCAGCCAAGGAGGGCAGCCACTGTTCTACAATGAGCAGTTCTTC. Based on the CDR3 plus reference TRBV11-3 and TRBJ2-1, the full variable domain is EAGVVQSPRYKIIEKKQPVAFWCNPISGHNTLYWYLQNLGQGPELLIRYENEEAVDDSQLPKDRFSAERLKGVDSTLKIQPAELGDSAVYLCASSQGGQPLFYNEQFFGPGTRLTVL.

This clonotype has ten or more counts. V is TRBV7-2 and J is TRBJ1-2; TRBD1 might be the D (5 bases). This CDR3 has 15 amino acids. In germline, CDR1 is SGHTA, CDR2 FQGNSA. Trimming pared 3 bases from V and 4 bases from J, leaving 15 bases between. The CDR3 protein is CASSLPRAGTYGYTF. The DNA for the CDR3 is TGTGCCAGCAGCTTGCCCCGGGCAGGGACCTATGGCTACACCTTC.